This TCR beta chain was found in a study of T-cell reconstitution after alpha-beta-depleted transplantation in children. V gave up 1 base and J gave up 2 bases; unmatched junction bases: 8. The CDR3 has 17 amino acids. Germline V gene data show CDR1 as LNHNV and CDR2 as YYDKDF (reference sequence). Comments on this clonotype: Its matching antigen is unknown.

Study-wide points: Alpha-beta T cells about two months after transplant reportedly derived from several hundred expanded graft clones. T-cell counts and diversity at one year post-transplant came mainly from newly produced T cells.

Unique molecular identifiers were used in preparing the TCRbeta library. TCRdb re-called the PCR reads with MiXCR, one entry per CDR3 protein. There are about 78,000 distinct CDR3 sequences in the sample; 13% to 15% occur only once, and about 26% lies in the top ten. The sequence was obtained from a male patient aged 2-9 years who had a stem cell transplant for acute lymphoblastic leukemia, so the T cells may come from the graft donor. V and J are TRBV15 and TRBJ2-3; TRBD1 matches at 8 bases. Sample: PBMCs, mostly from graft donor cells, taken 180 days after TCRalphabeta/CD19-depleted stem cell transplant. As DNA, the CDR3 is TGTGCCACCAGCAGAGGCCAGGGGGCCGTCTTCACAGATACGCAGTATTTT. Its protein product is CATSRGQGAVFTDTQYF.